The following is a T cell receptor beta chain sequence with its context. Its specificity is not known. This sample was taken from a study of T cell responses to AZD1222 COVID-19 vaccine. Study background: The analysis combined second doses at about 4 or about 12 weeks. Findings of the study overall: An increase in Spike-specific TCR breadth and depth was observed after two AZD1222 doses. Researchers took repertoire samples only after the peak T cell response had come. Donors were mostly white British, more females; clonal diversity possibly underestimated.

Assay: immunoSEQ multiplex PCR; the TCRdb copy retains only in-frame clones and omits some. The table shows 140,000 to 150,000 clones, with approximately 88% occurring only once. Trimming removed 4 bases from V and 1 base from J; junction bases left unmatched: 10. The CDR3 totals 17 residues. Germline CDR1 and CDR2: LNHDA and SQIVND (reference sequence). The sequencing used peripheral blood, collected on day 0 of AZD1222 vaccination. The receptor was derived from an adult in good health. The chain employs TRBV19 and TRBJ2-5, with 9 bases lining up with TRBD2. The CDR3 DNA reads as TGTGCCAGTAGTAGAATGGGACTAGCACTTTCCCAAGAGACCCAGTACTTC. The encoded protein is CASSRMGLALSQETQYF. Full variable domain (rest looked up from reference TRBV19 and TRBJ2-5): DGGITQSPKYLFRKEGQNVTLSCEQNLNHDAMYWYRQDPGQGLRLIYYSQIVNDFQKGDIAEGYSVSREKKESFPLTVTSAQKNPTAFYLCASSRMGLALSQETQYFGPGTRLLVL.